A few counts support the clone carrying this T cell receptor beta chain. The antigen remains undetermined. Germline V gene lookup returns CDR1 MGHRA and CDR2 YSYEKL. With V trimmed by 5 bases and J by 5 bases, 13 bases remained unmatched. The CDR3 sequence is 16 residues long. A TCRbeta library incorporating unique molecular identifiers was prepared. Each CDR3 protein gets one entry after TCRdb re-called the PCR reads with MiXCR. The sample yields hundreds of thousands of distinct CDR3 sequences, about 16% seen once. The data were obtained in a study of T-cell reconstitution after alpha-beta-depleted transplantation in children. General study findings and limits: When one year had passed after transplant, most T-cell counts and diversity came from newly produced T cells.

The TCR originated in a male patient under 18 who had a stem cell transplant for acute lymphoblastic leukemia, so the T cells may come from the graft donor. The sample consisted of PBMCs, mostly from graft donor cells, taken 360 days after TCRalphabeta/CD19-depleted stem cell transplant. The chain joins TRBV4-1 to TRBJ2-5, with 8 bases fitting TRBD1. This chain's CDR3 is CASSYTPDRAGETQYF. The CDR3, as DNA: TGCGCCAGCAGCTATACTCCGGACAGGGCTGGGGAGACCCAGTACTTC.